The 21 T cell receptor beta chains reported below all come from one sample, sequenced in a study of cytomegalovirus exposure and HLA in healthy donors. Use of 60 Vbeta and 13 Jbeta primers characterized the PCR. TCRdb's copy holds only in-frame clones and misses some; the assay was immunoSEQ multiplex PCR. The table shows some 170,000 clones, with roughly 65% occurring only once. The source material was PBMCs. All receptors come from a man between 18 and 35 years old in good health and CMV-seropositive.

This clone was recorded only once. This chain connects TRBV30 to TRBJ1-1; no clear D. In germline, CDR1 is GTSNPN, CDR2 SVGIG (reference sequence). The CDR3 sequence is 12 residues long. V was clipped by 4 bases and J by 4 bases, with 10 bases between them. The CDR3, as DNA: TGTGCCTGGAACGGGGATCCCACTGAAGCTTTCTTT. Protein: CAWNGDPTEAFF.

V is TRBV25-1 and J is TRBJ2-5; the match to TRBD1 covers 7 bases. Germline values: CDR1 MGHDK, CDR2 SYGVNS. V shed 3 bases and J 1 base; nucleotides not matched to a gene: 5. The CDR3 contains 15 residues. CDR3 in DNA: TGTGCCAGCAGTGACTGGGCAGGGGGCCAAGAGACCCAGTACTTC. This gives the protein CASSDWAGGQETQYF. The variable domain in full, completed from reference TRBV25-1 and TRBJ2-5, reads EADIYQTPRYLVIGTGKKITLECSQTMGHDKMYWYQQDPGMELHLIHYSYGVNSTEKGDLSSESTVSRIRTEHFPLTLESARPSHTSQYLCASSDWAGGQETQYFGPGTRLLVL.

This chain connects TRBV30 to TRBJ1-5, with D possibly being TRBD1 (5 bases). Germline-derived CDR1 and CDR2 are GTSNPN and SVGIG (reference sequence). CDR3 length: 13 amino acids. The germline V and J ends were trimmed by 4 bases and 7 bases, with 14 bases remaining between them. CDR3 protein: CAWNGQGSQPQHF. The CDR3 region has the DNA TGTGCCTGGAACGGGCAGGGAAGCCAGCCCCAGCATTTT.

The genes are TRBV5-6 and TRBJ2-2; D ambiguous. V was trimmed by 1 base and J by 0 bases, leaving 4 bases between them. CDR1 SGHDT and CDR2 YYEEEE come from the germline V gene. CDR3 length equals 14 residues. For the CDR3, the DNA is TGTGCCAGCAGCTTGCCAGCGAACACCGGGGAGCTGTTTTTT. Its protein is CASSLPANTGELFF.

The chain is built from TRBV5-1 and TRBJ2-3; D unresolved. Germline assignment: CDR1 SGHRS and CDR2 YFSETQ. Trimming removed 5 bases at V and 5 bases at J, with 15 bases between. The CDR3 covers 14 residues. CDR3 loop: CASSFEVGRDTQYF. The CDR3 bases are TGCGCCAGCAGTTTCGAAGTCGGTAGAGATACGCAGTATTTT.

The V gene is TRBV19, the J gene TRBJ2-2; TRBD2 might be the D (6 bases). V was pared by 7 bases and J by 2 bases, with 20 bases between. The CDR3 length is 17 residues. Germline loops: CDR1 LNHDA, CDR2 SQIVND (reference sequence). CDR3 bases: TGTGCCAGTAATGGGTTGGGGCTAGCGACAAACACCGGGGAGCTGTTTTTT. Translated, it gives CASNGLGLATNTGELFF. Full variable domain (outside the CDR3, taken from reference TRBV19 and TRBJ2-2): DGGITQSPKYLFRKEGQNVTLSCEQNLNHDAMYWYRQDPGQGLRLIYYSQIVNDFQKGDIAEGYSVSREKKESFPLTVTSAQKNPTAFYLCASNGLGLATNTGELFFGEGSRLTVL.

J is TRBJ1-3 and V is TRBV19; 7 bases fit TRBD1. The CDR3 spans 15 residues. V shed 6 bases, J shed 0 bases, and the junction held 5 bases outside the gene matches. Germline CDR1 LNHDA, CDR2 SQIVND (reference sequence). The CDR3 sequence: CASRVDRSSGNTIYF. The CDR3 DNA is TGTGCCAGTAGGGTGGACAGGAGCTCTGGAAACACCATATATTTT.

The CDR3 nucleotides are TGTGCCACCAAAGGGACTAGCGGGAGGATCAATGAGCAGTTCTTC. Its protein is CATKGTSGRINEQFF. The chain has TRBV10-3 and TRBJ2-1, with 15 bases matching TRBD2. CDR3 length: 15 amino acids. Germline assignment: CDR1 ENHRY and CDR2 SYGVKD. V shed 10 bases, J shed 6 bases, and the junction held 7 bases outside the gene matches.

This sequence joins TRBV9 and TRBJ1-5; D remains unclear. Germline V CDR1 and CDR2: SGDLS, YYNGEE. V was trimmed by 0 bases and J by 6 bases, leaving 10 bases between them. This CDR3 has 14 residues. The chain's CDR3 is CASSVDGGFQPQHF. CDR3 DNA: TGTGCCAGCAGCGTAGATGGAGGATTTCAGCCCCAGCATTTT.

This clone was counted a few times. The chain recombines TRBV5-1 with TRBJ2-6; D uncertain. Germline CDR1 and CDR2: SGHRS and YFSETQ. The CDR3 consists of 13 residues. The germline V and J ends were trimmed by 4 bases and 1 base, with 3 bases remaining between them. The CDR3 coding sequence is TGCGCCAGCAGCCTATCTGGGGCCAACGTCCTGACTTTC. It codes for CASSLSGANVLTF. Full variable domain (rest looked up from reference TRBV5-1 and TRBJ2-6): KAGVTQTPRYLIKTRGQQVTLSCSPISGHRSVSWYQQTPGQGLQFLFEYFSETQRNKGNFPGRFSGRQFSNSRSEMNVSTLELGDSALYLCASSLSGANVLTFGAGSRLTVL.

This chain connects TRBV29-1 to TRBJ1-2, with D possibly TRBD1 on 6 matching bases. CDR1 and CDR2 from the germline V gene are SQVTM and ANQGSEA. The CDR3 covers 15 residues. The CDR3 reads CTTGGTEGQGYGYTF. CDR3 in DNA: TGCACTACGGGGGGGACCGAGGGCCAGGGGTATGGCTACACCTTC.

This clone came up once. The rearrangement joins TRBV7-2 to TRBJ1-4, with TRBD1 matching over 8 bases. The germline gives CDR1 SGHTA, CDR2 FQGNSA. The CDR3 is 15 amino acids. The junction had 14 bases not matched to a gene; V was cut back by 4 bases and J by 13 bases. The CDR3 nucleotides read TGTGCCAGCAGCTCACAGGGGGTTGCCCAAGAGGGACTGTTTTTT. Translated, it gives CASSSQGVAQEGLFF.

This clone was observed a few times. J is TRBJ1-6 and V is TRBV30; a weak D match, TRBD1 (5 bases). Germline V CDR1 and CDR2: GTSNPN, SVGIG (reference sequence). The V end was cut by 3 bases, the J end by 10 bases, with 22 bases between. The CDR3 has 16 residues. The CDR3 sequence is CAWSPSGEAIWSPLHF. The CDR3 coding sequence is TGTGCCTGGAGCCCCTCGGGGGAAGCGATATGGTCACCCCTCCACTTT.

This clone was seen a handful of times. The genes are TRBV5-1 and TRBJ2-3, with D perhaps matching TRBD1 (6 bases). CDR3 length: 13 residues. V shed 4 bases and J shed 4 bases, with 10 bases lying between them. CDR1 SGHRS and CDR2 YFSETQ come from the germline V gene. Written as DNA, the CDR3 is TGCGCCAGCAGCACCGGACAGTCAGATACGCAGTATTTT. Amino acid sequence: CASSTGQSDTQYF. Using reference TRBV5-1 and TRBJ2-3 for the parts outside the CDR3, the full variable domain is KAGVTQTPRYLIKTRGQQVTLSCSPISGHRSVSWYQQTPGQGLQFLFEYFSETQRNKGNFPGRFSGRQFSNSRSEMNVSTLELGDSALYLCASSTGQSDTQYFGPGTRLTVL.

The chain combines TRBV7-8 with TRBJ1-1, with a weak D call TRBD1 (5 bases). The ends were cut back, 0 bases at V and 6 bases at J, with 20 bases in the middle. The CDR3 consists of 17 residues. The germline CDR1 and CDR2 sequences are SGHVS and FQNEAQ. The CDR3 DNA reads TGTGCCAGCAGCTTAGCGTATACAGGCGAGCTAGCGGCTGAAGCTTTCTTT. This encodes CASSLAYTGELAAEAFF.

In this sample, this clone is medium-sized. The CDR3 reads CASALSRSGEKLFF. In DNA form, the CDR3 reads TGTGCCAGCGCGCTGAGCAGGTCCGGTGAAAAACTGTTTTTT. The chain links TRBV2 to TRBJ1-4; D is ambiguous. In germline, CDR1 is SNHLY, CDR2 FYNNEI. The CDR3 totals 14 residues. V was shortened by 8 bases and J by 7 bases, with 17 bases between the two germline ends. The variable domain in full, completed from reference TRBV2 and TRBJ1-4, reads EPEVTQTPSHQVTQMGQEVILRCVPISNHLYFYWYRQILGQKVEFLVSFYNNEISEKSEIFDDQFSVERPDGSNFTLKIRSTKLEDSAMYFCASALSRSGEKLFFGSGTQLSVL.

The V and J genes are TRBV6-5 and TRBJ1-1; 10 nucleotides match TRBD1. With V trimmed by 2 bases and J by 6 bases, 6 bases remained unmatched. CDR1 and CDR2 (germline): MNHEY, SVGAGI. The CDR3 sequence is 15 residues long. In DNA, the CDR3 is TGTGCCAGCAGTTACCTCGCCGGACAGGGGGCTGAAGCTTTCTTT. Protein sequence: CASSYLAGQGAEAFF.

The gene calls are TRBV15 and TRBJ2-6; possibly TRBD1 for D (5 bases). The CDR3 covers 13 residues. The germline CDR1 and CDR2 sequences are LNHNV and YYDKDF (reference sequence). The V gene lost 6 bases and the J gene lost 2 bases, with 5 bases spanning the gap. This chain's CDR3 is CATRDTGANVLTF. The CDR3 DNA follows: TGTGCCACCAGGGACACTGGGGCCAACGTCCTGACTTTC.

The chain uses TRBV6-1 and TRBJ2-5, with 7 bases aligning to TRBD1. Germline V gene sequence: CDR1 MNHNS, CDR2 SASEGT. The CDR3 is 14 amino acids. Unmatched junction bases numbered 7, after V lost 4 bases and J lost 5 bases. This CDR3 is CASSGSTGWETQYF. DNA of the CDR3: TGTGCCAGCAGTGGGTCGACAGGGTGGGAGACCCAGTACTTC.

As DNA, the CDR3 is TGTGCCAGCAGCCGGGGTAATGAGCAGTTCTTC. Translation gives CASSRGNEQFF. The chain is built from TRBV7-9 and TRBJ2-1, with D tentatively TRBD2 (5 bases). Germline V gives CDR1 SEHNR, CDR2 FQNEAQ (reference sequence). V was pared by 5 bases and J by 7 bases, with 6 bases between. The length of the CDR3 is 11 residues.

The chain employs TRBV30 and TRBJ2-1; possibly TRBD1 for D (7 bases). Germline V CDR1 and CDR2: GTSNPN, SVGIG (reference sequence). The ends were cut back, 3 bases at V and 2 bases at J, with 17 bases in the middle. The CDR3 has 16 residues. This CDR3 is CAWSPGQGGAYNEQFF. Here the CDR3 DNA reads TGTGCCTGGAGCCCGGGGCAGGGGGGCGCCTACAATGAGCAGTTCTTC.